This T cell receptor (beta chain) was obtained from a study of spatial heterogeneity in lung cancer (dated by TCRdb to the late 2010s). Study-wide context: More beta-chain than alpha-chain transcripts were consistently detected, likely reflecting higher beta-chain transcript abundance. Nonsynonymous mutation counts, determined by whole-exome sequencing of tumor tissue, were related to features of the TCR repertoire. TCR transcript counts in tumor regions correlated strongly with a T cell transcriptional module score from matched bulk RNA-seq. At surgery, around 200 tumor regions, around 67 matched nontumor lung samples and 56 PBMC samples were TCR-sequenced for both alpha and beta chains. In the raw uncorrected reads, each unique combination of TCR and UMI appeared more than ten times on average. In non-small cell lung cancer, the study made a quantitative comparison of TCR alpha and beta repertoires among multiple tumor regions, matched nontumor lung and blood. Results the study describes overall, beyond this receptor: The count of ubiquitous expanded TCRs correlated with the count of ubiquitous nonsynonymous mutations, and the count of regional expanded TCRs correlated with the count of regional nonsynonymous mutations. The number of expanded intratumoral alpha and beta TCRs correlated with the tumor nonsynonymous mutation count. Additional single-cell paired TCR alpha and beta sequencing was considered necessary to confirm, at a functional level, the hypothesis that regional TCRs recognize regional mutations. TCR-seq was estimated to cover only roughly 7% of tumor T cells for alpha chains and about 13% for beta chains.

Library construction relied on 5' RACE. The sequencing machine was a NextSeq 500. In the TCR library protocol, a unique molecular identifier was attached to each TCR cDNA molecule so that PCR and sequencing errors could be corrected. On the authors' methods: TCR identification, UMI-based error correction and CDR3 extraction were performed with Decombinator tools. Expanded TCRs were defined as those above a frequency of 2 per 1,000, corresponding to the top 1% of the tumor frequency distribution. Expanded tumor TCRs were classed as regional if statistically deemed absent (corrected P<0.05) from at least one tumor region, otherwise ubiquitous. Each repertoire was subsampled 100 times to 5,000 TCRs, after which Renyi diversity was computed with the R vegan package. CDR3 similarity networks were built from amino acid triplet string-kernel similarity, connecting CDR3s with pairwise similarity above 0.82. TCRdb trimmed public reads at Q25 via fastp, called clones via MiXCR and kept in-frame beta chains. Each record represents a unique CDR3 protein, reported with the most common genes and DNA among its rows. TCRdb's processing, not the authors', yielded these V and J calls. For this sample there are some 6,000 distinct CDR3 sequences; 17% appear just once. Of the sample, roughly 15% falls within the top ten clones.

This clonotype appeared once. Its cognate antigen has yet to be identified. No quality values exist for individual bases; no much larger clone is one base distant. A lone read gives weak evidence. For CDR1 and CDR2, the germline V gene lists SGHDT and YYEEEE. Reading from cysteine to phenylalanine, the CDR3 counts 15 amino acids. Just CDR3 DNA is preserved here, 45 bases in frame from base 1. V is cut back by 3 bases and J by 8 bases, with 5 bases in the junction unmatched. The sample's time point label, decoded: sample taken at primary tumor resection. Samples were obtained from roughly 72 patients with early-stage, untreated non-small cell lung cancer from the lung TRACERx cohort. For TCR sequencing, whole RNA was extracted from tumor and nontumor lung tissue, or from cryopreserved PBMC samples, and no cell sorting was done. Patients were selected for TCR sequencing only if sufficient RNA was available from at least two tumor regions. A lung pathologist reviewed the tumor and adjacent nontumor lung specimens before the specimens were selected.

The rearranged chain carries TRBV5-6 and TRBJ1-6; 10 bases in the junction line up with TRBD1. This clonotype was obtained from a male donor with early-stage non-small cell lung cancer. The input for sequencing was lung tumor tissue, taken at surgery. The CDR3 protein is CASSWTGGMDSPLHF. The nucleotide sequence is given as TGTGCCAGCAGCTGGACAGGGGGGATGGATTCACCCCTCCACTTT.